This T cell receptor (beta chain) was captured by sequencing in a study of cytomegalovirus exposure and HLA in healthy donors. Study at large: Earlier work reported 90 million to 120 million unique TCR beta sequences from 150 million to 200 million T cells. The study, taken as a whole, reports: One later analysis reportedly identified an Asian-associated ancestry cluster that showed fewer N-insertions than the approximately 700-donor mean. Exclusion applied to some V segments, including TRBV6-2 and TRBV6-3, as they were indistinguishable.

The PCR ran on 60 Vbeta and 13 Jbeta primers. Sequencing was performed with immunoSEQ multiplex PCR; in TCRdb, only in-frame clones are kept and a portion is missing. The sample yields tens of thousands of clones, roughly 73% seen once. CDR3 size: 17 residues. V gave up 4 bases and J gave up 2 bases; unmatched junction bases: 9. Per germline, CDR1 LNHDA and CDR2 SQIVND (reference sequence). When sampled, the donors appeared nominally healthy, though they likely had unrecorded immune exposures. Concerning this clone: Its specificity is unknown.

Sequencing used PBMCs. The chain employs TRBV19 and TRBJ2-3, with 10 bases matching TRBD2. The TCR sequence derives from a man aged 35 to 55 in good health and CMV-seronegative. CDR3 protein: CASSREASGGFTDTQYF. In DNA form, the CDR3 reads TGTGCCAGTAGTAGAGAGGCTAGCGGGGGATTCACAGATACGCAGTATTTT.